The text below deals with one TCR beta chain. Sequence at one end of the junction differs from germline and may be a read error. The sample originates from a study of blood T cells in healthy people across ages. With a J-beta primer mix and a sample-barcoded 5' primer, a second PCR ran about 6 to 11 cycles. MiXCR was run by TCRdb on the 5' RACE reads, yielding one entry per CDR3 protein. The sample has 950,000 to 1,200,000 distinct CDR3 sequences, roughly two fifths seen once. CDR1 is SQVTM, CDR2 ANQGSEA, per germline. The CDR3 is made up of 12 amino acids. Collection of around 10 milliliters of peripheral blood was performed for each donor.

V is TRBV29-1 and J is TRBJ2-1; weak D call: TRBD2 (5 bases). Sequencing input: blood. The receptor was isolated from a man aged 18 to 35 in good health. The CDR3 is CSVGSDYSEQFF. For the CDR3, the DNA is TGCAGCGTTGGCAGCGACTACAGTGAGCAGTTCTTC.